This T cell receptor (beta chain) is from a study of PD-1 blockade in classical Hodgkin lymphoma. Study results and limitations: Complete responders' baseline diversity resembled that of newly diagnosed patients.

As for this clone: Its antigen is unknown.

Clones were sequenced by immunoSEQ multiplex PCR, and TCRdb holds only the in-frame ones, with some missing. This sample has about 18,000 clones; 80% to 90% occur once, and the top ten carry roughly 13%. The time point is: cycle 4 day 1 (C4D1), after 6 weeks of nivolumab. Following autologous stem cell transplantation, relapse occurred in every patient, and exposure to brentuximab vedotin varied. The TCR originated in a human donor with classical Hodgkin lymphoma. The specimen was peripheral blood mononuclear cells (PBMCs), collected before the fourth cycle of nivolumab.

This CDR3 reads CASSSTQGFSGNTIYF. The CDR3 coding sequence is TGCGCCAGCAGCTCAACACAAGGATTCTCTGGAAACACCATATATTTT. V usage is TRBV5-1 and J usage is TRBJ1-3, with D uncertain. The V end lost 3 bases, the J end lost 0 bases, and 13 bases lay between the germline ends. There are 16 residues in the CDR3. Germline CDR1 reads SGHRS; CDR2 reads YFSETQ.